The rows below give T cell receptor beta chains drawn from one sample of a study of blood T cell repertoires in COVID-19. Clones were sequenced by immunoSEQ multiplex PCR, and TCRdb holds only the in-frame ones, with some missing. The sample consists of 76,000 or so clones, 90% to 95% of them appearing once. Sequencing was done on a sample of peripheral blood. These receptors all stem from a human donor in a cohort sampled during active COVID-19. CDR3s include the opening cysteine and the closing phenylalanine or tryptophan. The D gene is left open where the match is weak. Clone size is not always given. Where it is, it says once, few, many or a class for expanded clones.

V,D,size,J,DNA,CDR3
TRBV7-9,-,-,TRBJ2-7,TGTGCCAGCAGCTGGACTCTCTACGAGCAGTACTTC,CASSWTLYEQYF
TRBV6-5,-,-,TRBJ2-2,TGTGCCAGCAGTTACCGGGGGGCCACCCCCGGGGAGCTGTTTTTT,CASSYRGATPGELFF
TRBV11-1,-,-,TRBJ2-5,TGTGCCAGCAGCTTCAGTCAGAAAGAGACCCAGTACTTC,CASSFSQKETQYF
TRBV7-7,TRBD1,-,TRBJ2-5,TGTGCCAGCAGCTTGCACAGGGGGCGCTTAGAGACCCAGTACTTC,CASSLHRGRLETQYF
TRBV27,-,-,TRBJ1-6,TGTGCCAGCAGTTTGGTTGGAGGGGACTCACCCCTCCACTTT,CASSLVGGDSPLHF
TRBV30,-,-,TRBJ2-3,TGTGCCTGGGGTGAGGGGGGGGCAGATACGCAGTATTTT,CAWGEGGADTQYF
TRBV7-3,TRBD1,-,TRBJ1-1,TGTGCCAGCAGCCTGACAGGGGGCCAGGACACTGAAGCTTTCTTT,CASSLTGGQDTEAFF
TRBV9,-,once,TRBJ2-7,TGTGCCAGCAGCGTCGGACTTCCCCCGGCCTACGAGCAGTACTTC,CASSVGLPPAYEQYF
TRBV4-3,-,-,TRBJ2-3,TGCGCCAGCAGCCAAGAATTGGTGGGGGGGCCATCGCAGTATTTT,CASSQELVGGPSQYF
TRBV7-9,TRBD1,-,TRBJ2-5,TGTGCCAGCAGCTCTGGACAGGGGTCGCCGCAAGAGACCCAGTACTTC,CASSSGQGSPQETQYF
TRBV11-2,TRBD1,once,TRBJ1-2,TGTGCCAGCAGCCGACCGACAGGGGCCTATGGCTACACCTTC,CASSRPTGAYGYTF
TRBV5-1,TRBD1,-,TRBJ1-1,TGCGCCAGCAGCAAAGGACAGGGGGCGAGGACTGAAGCTTTCTTT,CASSKGQGARTEAFF
TRBV7-2,-,-,TRBJ2-7,TGTGCCAGCAGCTTAGAAAGTGGGGGGGCACACGAGCAGTACTTC,CASSLESGGAHEQYF
TRBV29-1,TRBD1,-,TRBJ1-1,TGCAGCACGGCCCGGACAGGGCTAAACACTGAAGCTTTCTTT,CSTARTGLNTEAFF
TRBV29-1,TRBD1,-,TRBJ2-3,TGCAGCGTTGAAGATCGTCAGGGGGCAGATACGCAGTATTTT,CSVEDRQGADTQYF
TRBV4-1,TRBD2,-,TRBJ2-1,TGCGCCAGCAGCCCATACTCCGGGACTATCCTGAATGAGCAGTTCTTC,CASSPYSGTILNEQFF
TRBV4-2,TRBD1,-,TRBJ1-2,TGTGCCAGCAGCCAAAGGACAGGAAACTATGGCTACACCTTC,CASSQRTGNYGYTF
TRBV4-1,TRBD1,-,TRBJ1-5,TGCGCCAGCAGCCCTGACAGGGGCGGGATGGGCAATCAGCCCCAGCATTTT,CASSPDRGGMGNQPQHF
TRBV18,-,-,TRBJ1-1,TGTGCCAGCTCACCGAACAGGGATACTGAAGCTTTCTTT,CASSPNRDTEAFF
TRBV29-1,TRBD1,-,TRBJ1-2,TGCAGCGTTAAAGAACAGGGGGCAGGCTATGGCTACACCTTC,CSVKEQGAGYGYTF
TRBV10-3,-,-,TRBJ2-2,TGTGCCATCAGTGAGGTAGTTACCGGGGAGCTGTTTTTT,CAISEVVTGELFF
TRBV2,-,-,TRBJ2-3,TGTGCCAGCAGTAACCTACAGGGGAGGGATACGCAGTATTTT,CASSNLQGRDTQYF
TRBV2,-,-,TRBJ1-3,TGTGCCAGCAGTGAAAACAGATCTGGAAACACCATATATTTT,CASSENRSGNTIYF
TRBV30,TRBD2,-,TRBJ2-7,TGTGCCTGGGGACTAGCGGGGACCTACGAGCAGTACTTC,CAWGLAGTYEQYF
TRBV30,-,-,TRBJ1-5,TGTGCCTGGAGTATCCATAGCAATCAGCCCCAGCATTTT,CAWSIHSNQPQHF
TRBV11-2,TRBD2,-,TRBJ2-3,TGTGCCAGCAGCTTAATTCCAGCGGGGGGCACAGATACGCAGTATTTT,CASSLIPAGGTDTQYF
TRBV7-2,TRBD2,-,TRBJ2-3,TGTGCCAGCAGCCCCAAGCGGGGGGTGGCAGATACGCAGTATTTT,CASSPKRGVADTQYF
TRBV7-2,TRBD2,-,TRBJ2-7,TGTGCCAGCGGGGGGGGTTACGAGCAGTACTTC,CASGGGYEQYF
TRBV4-1,-,-,TRBJ2-2,TGCGCCAGCAGCCAAGATCATGGGCGGGGGCTAACGAACACCGGGGAGCTGTTTTTT,CASSQDHGRGLTNTGELFF
TRBV5-1,TRBD2,-,TRBJ2-7,TGCGCCAGCACCCCAGGAGCGGGGGGCAATATAGGTTACTTC,CASTPGAGGNIGYF
TRBV11-2,-,-,TRBJ2-3,TGTGCCAGCAGCTTAGGTAGATCTACAGATACGCAGTATTTT,CASSLGRSTDTQYF
TRBV6-5,-,-,TRBJ1-1,TGTGCCAGCAGTTCCATAAACAGACGAGTGAACACTGAAGCTTTCTTT,CASSSINRRVNTEAFF
TRBV20-1,-,once,TRBJ2-5,TGCAGTGCTAGCACGCCGGGGACCCAGTACTTC,CSASTPGTQYF
TRBV27,-,-,TRBJ2-4,TGTGCCAGCTCGTCCGACAGGAGAAACATTCAGTACTTC,CASSSDRRNIQYF